The source of this T cell receptor beta chain is a study of blood T cells in healthy people across ages. As to this clonotype: The antigen is unknown.

This CDR3 region has 15 residues. V was cut by 5 bases and J by 0 bases, with 11 bases left in between. Germline V lookup: CDR1 SGHNT, CDR2 YENEEA. Points from the study as a whole: There was no known CMV status for donors, so expanded clonotype changes were possibly confounded.

Primers used in a second PCR of about 6 to 11 cycles were a sample-barcoded 5' primer and a J-beta primer mix. Each cDNA molecule received a tag from a template-switch adaptor that had 12 random nucleotides. TCRdb called the 5' RACE reads again in MiXCR, with one record for every CDR3 protein. The repertoire holds 1.5 million to 2 million distinct CDR3 sequences, with almost 35% as singletons. The sample was blood. The rearrangement joins TRBV11-3 to TRBJ2-1; a possible D gene is TRBD2 (6 bases). The sequence was obtained from a woman aged 25-40 years in good health. The CDR3 loop is CASSMGGSSYNEQFF. The DNA of the CDR3 is TGTGCCAGCAGCATGGGGGGATCCTCCTACAATGAGCAGTTCTTC.